What follows are 23 T cell receptor beta chains derived from one specimen sequenced in a study of response to subunit inactivated influenza vaccine. Via MiXCR, TCRdb re-called the RT-PCR reads, giving one row per CDR3 protein. This sample has a few hundred thousand distinct CDR3 sequences, with around 7.7% found just once. Sequencing was performed on PBMCs from blood, taken approximately 25 months after vaccination. The source of these receptors is a man in his fifties or sixties who received an inactivated influenza vaccine.

This clonotype was seen more than once but under ten times. A clone one base away is much larger, so this may be a read error. The chain employs TRBV6-1 and TRBJ1-5, with 7 nucleotides matching TRBD1. The germline gives CDR1 MNHNS, CDR2 SASEGT. CDR3 length equals 13 residues. The CDR3 sequence is CASMGQGGQPQQF. CDR3 bases: TGTGCCAGCATGGGCCAAGGGGGCCAGCCCCAGCAATTT.

The V and J genes are TRBV20-1 and TRBJ2-7, with TRBD2 as a possible D gene (6 bases). Germline loops: CDR1 DFQATT, CDR2 SNEGSKA (reference sequence). V was shortened by 6 bases and J by 4 bases, with 16 bases between the two germline ends. The CDR3 is 13 amino acids. CDR3 bases: TGCAGTGCCACAACCGGGGGATTTTACGAGCAGTACTTC. Translation: CSATTGGFYEQYF.

This clonotype was found many times. The J gene is TRBJ2-7, the V gene TRBV7-2; D is perhaps TRBD1 (6 bases). The CDR3 sequence is 13 residues long. Germline V gene sequence: CDR1 SGHTA, CDR2 FQGNSA. Between the trimmed V and J ends, which lost 5 bases and 4 bases, there was a span of 12 bases. The CDR3 reads CASSPGARYEQYF. The CDR3 bases are TGTGCCAGCAGCCCAGGGGCGCGGTACGAGCAGTACTTC.

This clonotype was observed at least ten times. The chain links TRBV9 to TRBJ2-4, with D perhaps matching TRBD1 or TRBD2 (5 bases each). CDR3 length: 14 amino acids. Per germline, CDR1 SGDLS and CDR2 YYNGEE. Trimming took off 0 bases at V and 8 bases at J, with 12 bases between the two ends. In nucleotides, the CDR3 is TGTGCCAGCAGCGTAGACGGGGCTGGGGACATTCAGTACTTC. Residues: CASSVDGAGDIQYF.

This clonotype was seen a handful of times. The genes are TRBV9 and TRBJ2-2, with TRBD1 matching 10 bases. The CDR3 is 16 residues long. Looked up from germline, CDR1 is SGDLS and CDR2 is YYNGEE. Trimming took 4 bases from V and 5 from J; bases not matched to a gene: 8. CDR3: CASSNGGTGVTGELFF. The CDR3 nucleotides are TGTGCCAGCAGCAATGGTGGGACAGGGGTTACCGGGGAGCTGTTTTTT.

V and J are TRBV11-2 and TRBJ2-7; 7 bases agree with TRBD1. The CDR3 sequence is 13 residues long. Looked up from germline, CDR1 is SGHAT and CDR2 is FQNNGV. V lost 5 bases to trimming and J lost 6 bases; unmatched junction nucleotides: 7. Here the CDR3 DNA reads TGTGCCAGCAGCCGCAGCCGGGACAGCGAGCAGTACTTC. Translated, it gives CASSRSRDSEQYF.

There are a few counts of this clonotype. This chain uses TRBV7-9 with TRBJ2-3; no firm D call. Deletions cut 1 base from V and 2 bases from J, with 7 bases between. The germline CDR1 and CDR2 sequences are SEHNR and FQNEAQ (reference sequence). This CDR3 region has 14 residues. The CDR3 sequence: CASSLEIATDTQYF. In nucleotides, the CDR3 is TGTGCCAGCAGCTTAGAGATAGCCACAGATACGCAGTATTTT.

This clonotype showed up many times. This chain uses TRBV12-3 or TRBV12-4 with TRBJ2-7; 7 nucleotides line up with TRBD2. Germline trimming cut 1 base from V and 2 bases from J; bases unmatched to any gene: 2. CDR3 length: 14 residues. CDR3 in DNA: TGTGCCAGCAGTTTAGGGGGGGGTCCCTACGAGCAGTACTTC. Its protein product is CASSLGGGPYEQYF.

This clonotype was observed a handful of times. The gene calls are TRBV12-3 or TRBV12-4 and TRBJ2-5; D perhaps matches TRBD2 (5 bases). The CDR3 loop spans 14 amino acids. Trimming took 7 bases from V and 0 from J, leaving 12 bases between them. The CDR3 coding sequence is TGTGCCAGCACCTTGAGAGGGAACCAAGAGACCCAGTACTTC. It codes for CASTLRGNQETQYF.

The chain links TRBV12-3 or TRBV12-4 to TRBJ1-5; D is undetermined. This CDR3 is built from 13 residues. V shed 3 bases and J shed 4 bases, with 7 bases lying between them. CDR3 DNA: TGTGCCAGCAGTTTTAACCAAAATCAGCCCCAGCATTTT. Its protein is CASSFNQNQPQHF.

This clonotype was seen at least ten times. V usage is TRBV12-3 or TRBV12-4 and J usage is TRBJ1-5; TRBD1 aligns across 7 bases. J lost 11 bases, V lost 1 base, and 8 bases had no gene match. The CDR3 length is 14 residues. The CDR3 region is CASSLGTSQGAQHF. The CDR3 region has the DNA TGTGCCAGCAGTTTAGGGACGTCCCAGGGGGCCCAGCATTTT.

This clonotype was observed at least ten times. The rearrangement joins TRBV9 to TRBJ2-1, with D possibly TRBD2 on 7 matching bases. V was clipped by 4 bases and J by 8 bases, with 19 bases between them. From germline, CDR1 is SGDLS and CDR2 YYNGEE. The CDR3 covers 15 residues. The CDR3 DNA sequence: TGTGCCAGCAGCCCCCAGGGGTCGGGAGGACATGAGCAGTTCTTC. It yields the protein CASSPQGSGGHEQFF.

This clonotype was observed a few times. The CDR3 loop is CSVEGAYGQYF. The CDR3 bases are TGCAGCGTTGAAGGCGCTTATGGGCAGTACTTC. V gene TRBV29-1 combines with J gene TRBJ2-7; D call uncertain. The CDR3 runs 11 residues. V dropped 1 base and J dropped 9 bases, with 10 bases sitting between them. Germline V gene sequence: CDR1 SQVTM, CDR2 ANQGSEA.

This clonotype was counted many times. The chain recombines TRBV5-1 with TRBJ2-1; 14 nucleotides match TRBD2. Per the germline V gene, CDR1 is SGHRS and CDR2 is YFSETQ. V lost 4 bases, J lost 4 bases, and 7 bases stayed unmatched. This CDR3 has 17 residues. Here the CDR3 DNA reads TGCGCCAGCAGCAGAGGACTAGCGGGAGGTGGATACAATGAGCAGTTCTTC. Translating it yields CASSRGLAGGGYNEQFF.

This clonotype came up many times. The gene calls are TRBV11-3 and TRBJ2-2; the match to TRBD2 covers 7 bases. Trimming removed 0 bases from V and 4 bases from J; junction bases left unmatched: 11. The CDR3 extends over 18 amino acids. Germline V gene data show CDR1 as SGHNT and CDR2 as YENEEA. CDR3 protein: CASSLEGGSRWSTGELFF. For the CDR3, the DNA is TGTGCCAGCAGCTTAGAAGGCGGGAGTCGGTGGAGCACCGGGGAGCTGTTTTTT. The full variable domain, its missing parts supplied by reference TRBV11-3 and TRBJ2-2, is EAGVVQSPRYKIIEKKQPVAFWCNPISGHNTLYWYLQNLGQGPELLIRYENEEAVDDSQLPKDRFSAERLKGVDSTLKIQPAELGDSAVYLCASSLEGGSRWSTGELFFGEGSRLTVL.

A few counts support this clonotype. As DNA, the CDR3 is TGTGCCAGCAGCCAAAGCCAGGGGCCTTACACAGATACGCAGTATTTT. Translation: CASSQSQGPYTDTQYF. J is TRBJ2-3 and V is TRBV3-1, with a tentative D call TRBD1 (6 bases). Germline CDR1 and CDR2: LGHDT and YNNKEL (reference sequence). This CDR3 has 16 amino acids. V was shortened by 2 bases and J by 2 bases, with 14 bases between the two germline ends.

This clonotype was recorded at least ten times. This chain uses TRBV27 with TRBJ2-2; D possibly corresponds to TRBD2 (5 bases). Germline CDR1 is MNHEY and CDR2 is SMNVEV (reference sequence). The CDR3 runs 15 residues. Trimming took off 3 bases at V and 1 base at J, with 9 bases between the two ends. This CDR3 is CASSLMRVNTGELFF. The CDR3 nucleotides are TGTGCCAGCAGTTTGATGCGGGTGAACACCGGGGAGCTGTTTTTT.

This clonotype was found many times. The chain joins TRBV4-2 to TRBJ2-5; 12 bases map to TRBD2. The CDR3 has 16 amino acids. CDR1 is LGHNA, CDR2 YNFKEQ, per germline. V lost 1 base and J lost 0; bases outside the gene matches: 0. The CDR3 loop is CASSQGLAGDQETQYF. CDR3 sequence (DNA): TGTGCCAGCAGCCAAGGACTAGCGGGAGACCAAGAGACCCAGTACTTC.

This clonotype was seen more than once but under ten times. The chain uses TRBV3-1 and TRBJ1-5; D gene uncertain. This CDR3 region has 13 residues. Trimming stripped 0 bases from V and 6 bases from J, with 6 bases between. In germline, CDR1 is LGHDT, CDR2 YNNKEL (reference sequence). CDR3 nucleotides: TGTGCCAGCAGCCAAGATCTGACTCAGCCCCAGCATTTT. Its translation: CASSQDLTQPQHF.

This clonotype was counted between two and nine times. This chain joins TRBV5-6 and TRBJ1-5; D might be TRBD1 (5 bases). V shed 1 base and J shed 1 base, with 18 bases lying between them. The CDR3 runs 18 residues. From germline, CDR1 is SGHDT and CDR2 YYEEEE. The CDR3 DNA is TGTGCCAGCAGCTTGTACGGTCGGCGGGGCATAAGCAATCAGCCCCAGCATTTT. Translated, it gives CASSLYGRRGISNQPQHF.

In this sample, this clonotype turned up a few times. The V and J genes are TRBV25-1 and TRBJ2-7; D might be TRBD1 or TRBD2, each matching 5 bases. V gave up 4 bases and J gave up 1 base, with 17 bases separating them. CDR1 and CDR2 (germline): MGHDK, SYGVNS. This CDR3 contains 16 residues. The CDR3 protein is CASSVWDAGRSYEQYF. The CDR3 coding sequence is TGTGCCAGCAGTGTCTGGGACGCAGGTCGTTCCTACGAGCAGTACTTC.

On this clonotype itself: A much larger clone sits a single nucleotide away, making a read error possible. This chain links TRBV6-1 with TRBJ2-4; 9 bases map to TRBD1. The CDR3 has 17 residues. CDR1 is MNHNS and CDR2 is SASEGT in the germline V gene. The CDR3 sequence is CPSSKPGQGGVKNIQYF. The CDR3 coding sequence is TGTCCCAGCAGTAAACCGGGACAGGGCGGCGTCAAAAACATTCAGTACTTC.

The chain employs TRBV7-6 and TRBJ2-1; 8 nucleotides match TRBD1. V gave up 1 base and J gave up 6 bases; unmatched junction bases: 14. The V gene's germline CDR1 is SGHVS and CDR2 FNYEAQ. This CDR3 comprises 18 residues. DNA for the CDR3: TGTGCCAGCAGCTTAGTAAGCATAGGGCAGGGGGCGCTCAATGAGCAGTTCTTC. Translated, it gives CASSLVSIGQGALNEQFF.